Each of the 14 T cell receptor beta chains below was sequenced from the same sample in a study of blood T cell repertoires in COVID-19. Sequencing was performed with immunoSEQ multiplex PCR; in TCRdb, only in-frame clones are kept and a portion is missing. The data contain hundreds of thousands of clones, 80% to 90% of them singletons. Sequencing input: PBMCs or T cells enriched from blood (not recorded which). The receptor set was obtained from a woman aged 18-30 years who had recovered from COVID-19.

CDR3 nucleotides: TGTGCCAGCACCCTACTTGTTGGGGGCAGCTCTGAAGCTTTCTTT. Amino acids: CASTLLVGGSSEAFF. V gene TRBV7-8 combines with J gene TRBJ1-1, with D tentatively TRBD1 (6 bases). V lost 7 bases and J lost 6, with 21 bases in between. CDR1 is SGHVS and CDR2 is FQNEAQ in the germline V gene. This CDR3 is built from 15 residues. Based on the CDR3 plus reference TRBV7-8 and TRBJ1-1, the full variable domain is GAGVSQSPRYKVAKRGQDVALRCDPISGHVSLFWYQQALGQGPEFLTYFQNEAQLDKSGLPSDRFFAERPEGSVSTLKIQRTQQEDSAVYLCASTLLVGGSSEAFFGQGTRLTVV.

The V and J genes are TRBV12-3 or TRBV12-4 and TRBJ1-2, with 7 nucleotides matching TRBD1. V shed 2 bases and J 5 bases; nucleotides not matched to a gene: 2. The CDR3 extends over 13 amino acids. CDR3 protein: CASSLRQGYGYTF. Here the CDR3 DNA reads TGTGCCAGCAGTTTAAGACAGGGTTATGGCTACACCTTC.

The chain has TRBV4-1 and TRBJ2-1; 10 nucleotides agree with TRBD2. Trimming removed 0 bases from V and 4 bases from J; junction bases left unmatched: 6. The CDR3 spans 17 residues. The V gene's germline CDR1 is MGHRA and CDR2 YSYEKL. The CDR3 here is CASSQDLGLAPYNEQFF. The CDR3 DNA reads as TGCGCCAGCAGCCAAGACTTGGGACTAGCGCCGTACAATGAGCAGTTCTTC.

This chain links TRBV4-1 with TRBJ1-2, with D perhaps TRBD1 (5 bases). The ends were cut back, 6 bases at V and 3 bases at J, with 14 bases in the middle. The CDR3 has 14 residues. Germline CDR1 MGHRA, CDR2 YSYEKL. CDR3 residues: CASRGGGGYYGYTF. CDR3 nucleotide sequence: TGCGCCAGCAGGGGAGGTGGGGGGTACTATGGCTACACCTTC.

The genes are TRBV5-5 and TRBJ2-5; D is unresolved. V lost 4 bases, J lost 9 bases, and 22 bases lay in between. The CDR3 totals 15 residues. Germline CDR1 and CDR2: SGHKS and YYEKEE (reference sequence). CDR3 sequence: CASSLAGDSMVAQYF. In DNA form, the CDR3 reads TGTGCCAGCAGCCTTGCTGGAGACTCAATGGTAGCCCAGTACTTC.

The chain couples TRBV18 to TRBJ2-7; possible D gene TRBD1, 5 bases. Per germline, CDR1 KGHSH and CDR2 LQKENI. V was trimmed by 2 bases and J by 7 bases, leaving 18 bases between them. CDR3 length: 15 amino acids. In DNA form, the CDR3 reads TGTGCCAGCTCACCAGAGTTAGGACAAGGTCGGGAGCAGTACTTC. Protein sequence: CASSPELGQGREQYF.

The chain combines TRBV4-1 with TRBJ1-1; D gene ambiguous. Germline V gives CDR1 MGHRA, CDR2 YSYEKL. This CDR3 contains 13 residues. V shed 3 bases and J shed 3 bases, with 8 bases lying between them. The CDR3 DNA reads TGCGCCAGCAGCCATCCCCTCGACACTGAAGCTTTCTTT. Encoded protein: CASSHPLDTEAFF.

The V call is TRBV27, the J call TRBJ1-2; 10 bases are shared with TRBD1. This CDR3 comprises 13 residues. Germline CDR1 and CDR2: MNHEY and SMNVEV (reference sequence). Germline trimming cut 5 bases from V and 8 bases from J; bases unmatched to any gene: 5. CDR3 in amino acids: CASSRQGAKGYTF. The CDR3 DNA follows: TGTGCCAGCAGTCGACAGGGGGCGAAGGGCTACACCTTC.

This clone appeared once. The V gene is TRBV4-2, the J gene TRBJ2-4; perhaps TRBD1 as D (6 bases). The CDR3 contains 14 residues. CDR1 LGHNA and CDR2 YNFKEQ come from the germline V gene. The V gene lost 0 bases and the J gene lost 8 bases, with 11 bases spanning the gap. CDR3 DNA sequence: TGTGCCAGCAGCCAAGAGGGCAGGGGAGACATTCAGTACTTC. As protein: CASSQEGRGDIQYF.

The chain carries TRBV7-9 and TRBJ2-1, with 8 bases that match TRBD2. From germline, CDR1 is SEHNR and CDR2 FQNEAQ (reference sequence). After removal of 11 bases from V and 1 base from J, the junction contained 7 bases not matched to a gene. CDR3 length: 14 amino acids. CDR3 amino acids: CALSGGGSYNEQFF. The CDR3 coding sequence is TGTGCCCTGAGCGGGGGAGGGTCCTACAATGAGCAGTTCTTC.

This sequence joins TRBV6-2 or TRBV6-3 and TRBJ2-2, with D possibly being TRBD1 (6 bases). CDR1 and CDR2 (germline): MNHEY, SVGEGT. This CDR3 region has 15 residues. Trimming took off 0 bases at V and 6 bases at J, with 11 bases between the two ends. In nucleotides, the CDR3 is TGTGCCAGCAGTTACTCGGCAGGGGTGGCCGGGGAGCTGTTTTTT. Protein: CASSYSAGVAGELFF.

The J gene is TRBJ2-1, the V gene TRBV9, with 7 positions matching TRBD1. The germline gives CDR1 SGDLS, CDR2 YYNGEE. J lost 0 bases, V lost 1 base, and 10 bases had no gene match. The CDR3 is 18 amino acids. CDR3 amino acids: CASSVTPGTASSYNEQFF. The CDR3 nucleotides read TGTGCCAGCAGCGTAACCCCCGGGACAGCGAGCTCCTACAATGAGCAGTTCTTC.

This chain links TRBV7-8 with TRBJ2-1, with 14 bases identical to TRBD2. The CDR3 runs 20 residues. V lost 4 bases to trimming and J lost 2 bases; unmatched junction nucleotides: 13. From germline, CDR1 is SGHVS and CDR2 FQNEAQ. CDR3 coding DNA: TGTGCCAGCAGCTCCGGGAGACTAGCGGGAGGGCCAGGGACCTACAATGAGCAGTTCTTC. It translates to CASSSGRLAGGPGTYNEQFF.

This clone appeared a few times. The CDR3 bases are TGTGCCAGCGTTTCGGGGGGGGCGAATGAAAAACTGTTTTTT. Its protein is CASVSGGANEKLFF. V and J are TRBV28 and TRBJ1-4; TRBD1 might be the D (6 bases). V was trimmed by 8 bases and J by 5 bases, leaving 15 bases between them. Germline V CDR1 and CDR2: MDHEN, SYDVKM. The CDR3 spans 14 residues.